This T cell receptor beta chain was observed in a study of cytomegalovirus exposure and HLA in healthy donors. General observations from the study: Across all donors, roughly uniform sequencing depth was an assumption of the presence/absence analyses. It emerged from a later analysis that several of the most significant clusters appeared to be linked to common viral pathogens. In an earlier analysis, most TCR beta V segments were productive about 87% or about 30% of the time. Reports indicated that the classifier achieved high specificity and sensitivity in diagnosing cytomegalovirus status.

A note on this clone: Its specificity is unknown.

60 Vbeta and 13 Jbeta primers were used in PCR. Using immunoSEQ multiplex PCR, the repertoire was profiled, and TCRdb retains in-frame clones only, with some absent. The sample holds 80,000 to 100,000 clones, 70% seen once. Germline CDR1 MNHNS, CDR2 SASEGT. This CDR3 is built from 14 residues. The ends were cut back, 10 bases at V and 0 bases at J, with 13 bases in the middle. The TCR originated in a man aged 50-60 years in good health and CMV-seronegative. Sequencing was done on a sample of PBMCs. The rearrangement links TRBV6-1 to TRBJ2-1; unclear D gene. CDR3 DNA: TGTGCCACTCGACTCCTGAGCTCCTACAATGAGCAGTTCTTC. Its protein is CATRLLSSYNEQFF.